This TCR beta chain was captured by sequencing in a study of T-cell memory formation after mild COVID-19. Overall study: The two donors had largely donor-specific TCR clusters. Study-wide results and limits: CM and EM subsets held most contracting CD4+ clones; EMRA held CD8+ ones. The finding that pre-infection memory included some responding clones suggested that cross-reactive memory joined.

Of note for this clonotype: The antigen remains unidentified.

Researchers used 5'RACE with constant-segment primers to make TCR alpha and TCR beta cDNA libraries that carry sample barcodes and UMIs. Using its own MiXCR run on the 5' RACE reads, TCRdb lists one record per CDR3 protein. The sample has fewer than 550,000 distinct CDR3 sequences; 20% are singletons. Per the germline V gene, CDR1 is SGHRS and CDR2 is YFSETQ. CDR3 size: 12 residues. Trimming took 5 bases from V and 9 from J, leaving 15 bases between them. This chain joins TRBV5-1 and TRBJ2-7; maybe TRBD2 (5 bases). The receptor comes from an adult woman who had mild COVID-19 (a few samples of this study predate the infection). Cell type and time point are not known. Sequencing used PBMCs or a T cell subset sorted from them (not recorded which). The CDR3 DNA reads as TGCGCCAGCAGACGCGAGGTGGGAGCGCAGTACTTC. Protein product: CASRREVGAQYF.